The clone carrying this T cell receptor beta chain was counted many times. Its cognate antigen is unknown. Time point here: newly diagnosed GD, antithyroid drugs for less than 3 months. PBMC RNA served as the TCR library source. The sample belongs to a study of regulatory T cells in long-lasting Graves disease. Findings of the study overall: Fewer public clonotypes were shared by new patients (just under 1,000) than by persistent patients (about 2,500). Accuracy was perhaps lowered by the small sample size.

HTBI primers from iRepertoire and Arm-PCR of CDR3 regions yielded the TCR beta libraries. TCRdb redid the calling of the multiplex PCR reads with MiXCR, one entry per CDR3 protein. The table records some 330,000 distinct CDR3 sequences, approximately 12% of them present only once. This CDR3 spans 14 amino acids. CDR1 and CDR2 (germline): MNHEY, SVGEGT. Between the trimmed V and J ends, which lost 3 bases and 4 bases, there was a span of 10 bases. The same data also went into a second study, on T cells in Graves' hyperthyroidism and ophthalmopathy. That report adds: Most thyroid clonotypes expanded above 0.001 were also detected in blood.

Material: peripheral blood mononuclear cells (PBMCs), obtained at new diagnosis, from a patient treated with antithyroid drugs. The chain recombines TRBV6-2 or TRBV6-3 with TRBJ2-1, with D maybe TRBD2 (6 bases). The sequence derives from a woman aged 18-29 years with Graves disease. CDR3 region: CASSYVGGYNEQFF. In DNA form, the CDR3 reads TGTGCCAGCAGTTATGTGGGGGGTTACAATGAGCAGTTCTTC.